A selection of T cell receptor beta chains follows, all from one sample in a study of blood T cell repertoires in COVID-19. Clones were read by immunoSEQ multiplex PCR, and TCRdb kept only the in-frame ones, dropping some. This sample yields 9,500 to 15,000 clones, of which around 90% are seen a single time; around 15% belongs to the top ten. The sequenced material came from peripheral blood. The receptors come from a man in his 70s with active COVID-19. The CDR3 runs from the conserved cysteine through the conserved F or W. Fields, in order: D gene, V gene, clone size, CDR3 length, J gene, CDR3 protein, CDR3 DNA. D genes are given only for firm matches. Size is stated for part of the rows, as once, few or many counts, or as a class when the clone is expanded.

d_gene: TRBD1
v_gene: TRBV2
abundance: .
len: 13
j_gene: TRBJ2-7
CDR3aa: CASSGDRFYEQYF
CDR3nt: TGTGCCAGCAGTGGGGACAGATTCTACGAGCAGTACTTC

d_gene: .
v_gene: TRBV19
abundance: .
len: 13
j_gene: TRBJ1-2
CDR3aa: CASRDTTNYGYTF
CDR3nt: TGTGCCAGCCGGGACACAACAAACTATGGCTACACCTTC

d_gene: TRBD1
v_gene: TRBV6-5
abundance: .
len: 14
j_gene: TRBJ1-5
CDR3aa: CASRSGQANQPQHF
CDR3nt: TGTGCCAGCAGATCGGGACAGGCTAATCAGCCCCAGCATTTT

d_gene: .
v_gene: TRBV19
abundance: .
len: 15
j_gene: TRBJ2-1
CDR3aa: CASTARGAGDNEQFF
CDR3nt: TGTGCCAGTACCGCCCGCGGGGCCGGTGACAATGAGCAGTTCTTC

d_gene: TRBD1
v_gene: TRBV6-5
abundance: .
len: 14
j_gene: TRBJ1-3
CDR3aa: CASRTGVSGNTIYF
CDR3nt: TGTGCCAGCAGAACAGGGGTTTCTGGAAACACCATATATTTT

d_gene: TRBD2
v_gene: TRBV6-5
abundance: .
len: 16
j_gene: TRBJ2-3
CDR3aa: CASSWAAGGRTDTQYF
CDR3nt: TGTGCCAGCAGTTGGGCAGCGGGAGGACGCACAGATACGCAGTATTTT

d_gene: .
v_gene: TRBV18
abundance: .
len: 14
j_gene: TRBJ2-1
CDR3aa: CASSRGSGSDEQFF
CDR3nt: TGTGCCAGCTCCCGGGGGTCGGGGAGCGATGAGCAGTTCTTC

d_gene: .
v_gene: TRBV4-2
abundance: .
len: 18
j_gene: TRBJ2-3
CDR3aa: CASSQDTPWSGPTDTQYF
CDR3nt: TGTGCCAGCAGCCAAGATACCCCCTGGAGCGGACCCACAGATACGCAGTATTTT

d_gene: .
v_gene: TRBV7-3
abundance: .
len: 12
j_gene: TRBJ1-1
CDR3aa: CASSPQGGEAFF
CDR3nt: TGTGCCAGCAGCCCCCAGGGAGGTGAAGCTTTCTTT

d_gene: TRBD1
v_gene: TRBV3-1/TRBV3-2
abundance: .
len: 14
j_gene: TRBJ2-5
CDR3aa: CASSRQQGAETQYF
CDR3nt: TGTGCCAGCAGCCGACAACAGGGGGCAGAGACCCAGTACTTC

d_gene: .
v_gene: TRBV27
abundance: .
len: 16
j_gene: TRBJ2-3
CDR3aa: CASSTLSGRITDTQYF
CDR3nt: TGTGCCAGCAGTACTCTTTCCGGGAGAATCACAGATACGCAGTATTTT

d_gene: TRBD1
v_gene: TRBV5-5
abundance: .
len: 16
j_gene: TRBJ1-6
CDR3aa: CASSSGQGTYNSPLHF
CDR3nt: TGTGCCAGCAGCTCAGGACAGGGCACCTATAATTCACCCCTCCACTTT

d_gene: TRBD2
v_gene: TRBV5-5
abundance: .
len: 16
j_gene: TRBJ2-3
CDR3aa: CASSQLAGGSGDTQYF
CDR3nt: TGTGCCAGCAGCCAGCTAGCGGGGGGGTCCGGGGATACGCAGTATTTT

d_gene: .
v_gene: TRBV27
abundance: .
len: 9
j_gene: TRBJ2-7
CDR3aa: CAPLYEQYF
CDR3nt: TGTGCCCCCCTTTACGAGCAGTACTTC

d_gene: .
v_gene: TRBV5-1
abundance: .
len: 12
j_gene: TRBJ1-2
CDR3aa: CASSFNRDGYTF
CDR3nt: TGCGCCAGCAGCTTCAACAGGGATGGCTACACCTTC

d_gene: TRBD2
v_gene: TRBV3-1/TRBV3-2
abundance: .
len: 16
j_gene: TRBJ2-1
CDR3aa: CASSQGAVAGSNEQFF
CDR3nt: TGTGCCAGCAGCCAGGGCGCGGTAGCGGGTTCCAATGAGCAGTTCTTC

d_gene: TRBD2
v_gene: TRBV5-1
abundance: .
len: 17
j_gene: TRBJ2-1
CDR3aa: CASSLAPQGGSINEQFF
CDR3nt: TGCGCCAGCAGCTTGGCGCCCCAGGGCGGGAGTATAAATGAGCAGTTCTTC

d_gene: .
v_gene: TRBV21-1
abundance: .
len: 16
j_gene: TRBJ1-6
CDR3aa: CASSLRKDRGDSPLHF
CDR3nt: TGTGCCAGCAGTCTACGGAAGGACAGGGGAGACTCACCCCTCCACTTT

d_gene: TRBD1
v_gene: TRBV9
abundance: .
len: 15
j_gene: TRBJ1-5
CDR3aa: CASSVGGTANQPQHF
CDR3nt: TGTGCCAGCAGCGTAGGGGGGACAGCAAATCAGCCCCAGCATTTT

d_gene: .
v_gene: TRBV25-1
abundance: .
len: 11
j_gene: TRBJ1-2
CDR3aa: CASSGGPLSTF
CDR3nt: TGTGCCAGCAGTGGGGGCCCTCTTTCCACCTTC

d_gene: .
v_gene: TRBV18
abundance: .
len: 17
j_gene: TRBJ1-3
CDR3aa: CASSLNSRQASGNTIYF
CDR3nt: TGTGCCAGCTCACTTAACTCTAGACAGGCCTCTGGAAACACCATATATTTT

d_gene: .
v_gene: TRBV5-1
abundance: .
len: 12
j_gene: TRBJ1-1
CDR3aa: CASSLSGLEAFF
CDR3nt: TGCGCCAGCAGCTTGTCAGGACTTGAAGCTTTCTTT

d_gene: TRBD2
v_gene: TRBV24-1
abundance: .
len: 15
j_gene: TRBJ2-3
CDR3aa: CATSSSSGGTDTQYF
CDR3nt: TGTGCCACCAGTTCATCTAGCGGGGGCACAGATACGCAGTATTTT

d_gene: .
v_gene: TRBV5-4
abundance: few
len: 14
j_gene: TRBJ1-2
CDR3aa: CASSLARNSYGYTF
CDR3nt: TGTGCCAGCAGCTTGGCCCGGAACAGCTATGGCTACACCTTC

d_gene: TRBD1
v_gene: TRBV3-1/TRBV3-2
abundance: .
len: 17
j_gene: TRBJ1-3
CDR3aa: CASSQTGGYRPGNTIYF
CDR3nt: TGTGCCAGCAGCCAGACAGGGGGCTATCGTCCTGGAAACACCATATATTTT

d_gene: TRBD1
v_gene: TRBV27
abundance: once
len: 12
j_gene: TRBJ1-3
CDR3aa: CAALFQGDTIYF
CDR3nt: TGTGCCGCCCTTTTCCAGGGGGACACCATATATTTT

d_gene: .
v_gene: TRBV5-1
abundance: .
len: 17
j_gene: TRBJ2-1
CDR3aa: CASSSRRERSSYNEQFF
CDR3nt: TGCGCCAGCAGCTCCAGGAGGGAGAGAAGCTCCTACAATGAGCAGTTCTTC

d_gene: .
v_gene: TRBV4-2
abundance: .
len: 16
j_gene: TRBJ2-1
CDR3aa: CASSQESASSGNEQFF
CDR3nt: TGTGCCAGCAGCCAAGAGTCGGCTAGCAGCGGGAATGAGCAGTTCTTC

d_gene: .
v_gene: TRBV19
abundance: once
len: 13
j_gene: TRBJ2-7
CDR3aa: CASARTPKGEQYF
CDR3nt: TGTGCCAGTGCCCGGACCCCGAAGGGGGAGCAGTACTTC

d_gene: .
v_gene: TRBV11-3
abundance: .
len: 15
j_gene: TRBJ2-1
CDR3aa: CASSLAGSSYNEQFF
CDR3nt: TGTGCCAGCAGCTTAGCGGGGAGCTCCTACAATGAGCAGTTCTTC

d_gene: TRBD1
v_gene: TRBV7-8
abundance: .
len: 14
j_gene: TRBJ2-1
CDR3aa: CASSAPQGNNEQFF
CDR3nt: TGTGCCAGCAGCGCACCACAGGGGAACAATGAGCAGTTCTTC

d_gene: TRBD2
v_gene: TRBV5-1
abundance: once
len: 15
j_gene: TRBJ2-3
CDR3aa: CASSSSGSGTDTQYF
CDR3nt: TGCGCCAGCAGCTCTAGCGGGAGTGGCACAGATACGCAGTATTTT

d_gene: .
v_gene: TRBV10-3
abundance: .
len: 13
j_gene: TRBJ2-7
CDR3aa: CAISLGTPYEQYF
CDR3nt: TGTGCCATCAGCCTAGGGACACCCTACGAGCAGTACTTC

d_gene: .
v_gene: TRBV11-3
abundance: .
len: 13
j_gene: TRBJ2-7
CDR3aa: CASSFGRGGEQYF
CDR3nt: TGTGCCAGCAGCTTCGGCAGGGGCGGCGAGCAGTACTTC

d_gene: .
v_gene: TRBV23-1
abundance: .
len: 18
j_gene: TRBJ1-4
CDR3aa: CASSQSPGRPSAGEKLFF
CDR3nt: TGCGCCAGCAGTCAATCCCCAGGGAGGCCCTCCGCCGGTGAAAAACTGTTTTTT

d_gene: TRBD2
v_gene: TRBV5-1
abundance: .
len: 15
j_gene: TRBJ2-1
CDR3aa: CASSLGTSSGNEQFF
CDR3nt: TGCGCCAGCAGCTTGGGGACTAGCTCTGGTAATGAGCAGTTCTTC

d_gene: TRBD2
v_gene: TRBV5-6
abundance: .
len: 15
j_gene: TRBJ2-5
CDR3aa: CASREEGLAEETQYF
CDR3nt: TGTGCCAGCAGGGAGGAGGGGCTAGCGGAAGAGACCCAGTACTTC

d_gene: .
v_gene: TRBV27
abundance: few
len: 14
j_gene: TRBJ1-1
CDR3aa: CASSSVRVTTEAFF
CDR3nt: TGTGCCAGCAGTTCTGTCCGGGTCACCACTGAAGCTTTCTTT

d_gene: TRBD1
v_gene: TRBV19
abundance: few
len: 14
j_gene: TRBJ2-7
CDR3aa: CASTRTGNSYEQYF
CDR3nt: TGTGCCAGTACTCGGACAGGTAACTCCTACGAGCAGTACTTC

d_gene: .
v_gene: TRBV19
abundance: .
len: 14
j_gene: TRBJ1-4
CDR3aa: CASSFRESNEKLFF
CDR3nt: TGTGCCAGTAGTTTCCGGGAGTCTAATGAAAAACTGTTTTTT

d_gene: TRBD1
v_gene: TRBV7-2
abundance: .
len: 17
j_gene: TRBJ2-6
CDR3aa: CASSLTGGITGANVLTF
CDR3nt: TGTGCCAGCAGCTTGACAGGGGGGATTACTGGGGCCAACGTCCTGACTTTC

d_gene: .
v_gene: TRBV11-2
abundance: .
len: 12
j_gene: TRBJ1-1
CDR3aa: CASSSPNAEAFF
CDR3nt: TGTGCCAGCAGCTCCCCAAATGCTGAAGCTTTCTTT

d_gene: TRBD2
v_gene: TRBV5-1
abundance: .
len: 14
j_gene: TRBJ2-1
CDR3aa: CASSPGGGYNEQFF
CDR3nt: TGCGCCAGCTCCCCCGGGGGGGGGTACAATGAGCAGTTCTTC

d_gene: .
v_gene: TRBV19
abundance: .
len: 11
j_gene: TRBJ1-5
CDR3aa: CAGECDQPQHF
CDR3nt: TGTGCCGGAGAGTGTGATCAGCCCCAGCATTTT

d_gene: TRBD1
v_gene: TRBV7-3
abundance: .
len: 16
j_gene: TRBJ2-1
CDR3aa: CASSLTGQGDYNEQFF
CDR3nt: TGTGCCAGCAGCTTAACGGGACAGGGGGATTACAATGAGCAGTTCTTC

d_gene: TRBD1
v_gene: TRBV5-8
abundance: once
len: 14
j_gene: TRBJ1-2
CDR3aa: CASNPTGVKDGYTF
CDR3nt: TGTGCCAGCAACCCGACAGGGGTTAAGGATGGCTACACCTTC

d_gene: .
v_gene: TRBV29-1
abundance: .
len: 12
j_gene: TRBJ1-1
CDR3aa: CSVVSGNTEAFF
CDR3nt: TGCAGCGTTGTGAGTGGGAACACTGAAGCTTTCTTT

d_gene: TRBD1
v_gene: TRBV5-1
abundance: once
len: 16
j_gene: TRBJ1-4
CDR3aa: CASSVGQGMSWEKLFF
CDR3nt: TGCGCCAGCAGCGTGGGACAGGGCATGTCATGGGAAAAACTGTTTTTT

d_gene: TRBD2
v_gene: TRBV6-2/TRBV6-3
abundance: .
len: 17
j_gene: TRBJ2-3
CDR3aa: CASSYPPLAGSTDTQYF
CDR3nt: TGTGCCAGCAGTTACCCCCCGCTAGCGGGTAGCACAGATACGCAGTATTTT

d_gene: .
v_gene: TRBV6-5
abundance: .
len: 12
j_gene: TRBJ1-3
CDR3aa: CASTLSGNTIYF
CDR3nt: TGTGCCAGCACCCTCTCTGGAAACACCATATATTTT

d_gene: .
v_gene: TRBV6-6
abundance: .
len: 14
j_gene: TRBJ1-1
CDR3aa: CASSYSAGDTEAFF
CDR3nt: TGTGCCAGCAGTTACTCGGCAGGGGACACTGAAGCTTTCTTT

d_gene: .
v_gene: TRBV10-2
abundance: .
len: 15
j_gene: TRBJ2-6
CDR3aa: CASRDRGSGANVLTF
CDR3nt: TGCGCCAGCAGAGACAGAGGCTCTGGGGCCAACGTCCTGACTTTC

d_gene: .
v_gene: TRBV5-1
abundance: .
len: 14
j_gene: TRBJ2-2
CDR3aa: CASTNRANTGELFF
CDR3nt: TGCGCCAGCACGAACAGGGCAAACACCGGGGAGCTGTTTTTT